This T cell receptor (beta chain) was sequenced in a study of cytomegalovirus exposure and HLA in healthy donors. Trimming cost V 6 bases and J 4 bases, with 15 bases left between them. Germline V gives CDR1 MDHEN, CDR2 SYDVKM. This CDR3 spans 14 amino acids. Both 60 Vbeta primers and 13 Jbeta primers went into the PCR. Sequencing used immunoSEQ multiplex PCR; TCRdb keeps in-frame clones, though not all of them. Among about 100,000 clones listed, 78% were seen once. The sample comprised PBMCs. The chain carries TRBV28 and TRBJ1-2, with D possibly being TRBD1 (6 bases). The receptor was derived from a woman aged 60-75 years in good health and CMV-seronegative. The CDR3 DNA is TGTGCCAGCAGATTACAGGGCGGTGGCTATGGCTACACCTTC. It specifies CASRLQGGGYGYTF.